This TCR beta chain was retrieved from a study of blood T cell repertoires in COVID-19. Study information: The study drew acute and convalescent COVID-19 samples from the United States, Italy and Spain. T cells, B-cell-depleted T cells, or PBMCs supplied cDNA or gDNA.

This clone occurred a few times. V lost 4 bases to trimming and J lost 1 base; unmatched junction nucleotides: 6. Germline V CDR1 and CDR2: LNHDA, SQIVND (reference sequence). This CDR3 has 18 amino acids. Original data processing: Scientists estimated how many nucleated cells there were by amplifying reference gene primers. Method: immunoSEQ multiplex PCR; TCRdb's copy keeps in-frame clones and lacks some. V and J calls and clone size are those listed in that table; D and trimming were worked out from the DNA. The sample holds 400,000 or so clones, about 87% seen once. The chain employs TRBV19 and TRBJ2-3, with 15 bases aligning to TRBD2. Sequencing used peripheral blood. The TCR was taken from a human donor in a cohort sampled during active COVID-19. In nucleotides, the CDR3 is TGTGCCAGTAGTACCGGACTAGCGGGGGGGTGGGGCACAGATACGCAGTATTTT. Protein sequence: CASSTGLAGGWGTDTQYF. Full variable domain (missing parts from reference TRBV19 and TRBJ2-3): DGGITQSPKYLFRKEGQNVTLSCEQNLNHDAMYWYRQDPGQGLRLIYYSQIVNDFQKGDIAEGYSVSREKKESFPLTVTSAQKNPTAFYLCASSTGLAGGWGTDTQYFGPGTRLTVL.